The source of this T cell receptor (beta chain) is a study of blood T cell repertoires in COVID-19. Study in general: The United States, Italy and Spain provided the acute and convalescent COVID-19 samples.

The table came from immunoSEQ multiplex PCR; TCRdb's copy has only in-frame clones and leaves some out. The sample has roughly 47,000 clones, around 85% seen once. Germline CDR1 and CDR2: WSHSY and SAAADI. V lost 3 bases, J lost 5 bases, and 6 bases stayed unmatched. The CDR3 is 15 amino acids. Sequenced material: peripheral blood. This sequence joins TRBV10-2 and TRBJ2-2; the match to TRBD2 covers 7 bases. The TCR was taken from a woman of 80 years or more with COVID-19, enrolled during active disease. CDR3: CASSDGREWTGELFF. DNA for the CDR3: TGCGCCAGCAGTGACGGGCGGGAGTGGACCGGGGAGCTGTTTTTT.